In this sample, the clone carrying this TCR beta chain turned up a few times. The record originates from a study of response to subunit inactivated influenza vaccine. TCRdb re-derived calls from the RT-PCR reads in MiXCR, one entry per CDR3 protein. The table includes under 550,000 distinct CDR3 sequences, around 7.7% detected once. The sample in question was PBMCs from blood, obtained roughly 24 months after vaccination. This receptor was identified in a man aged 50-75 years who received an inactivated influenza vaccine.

Written as DNA, the CDR3 is TGCAGTGCTAGACCGGGACTAGCGGGATCGGGGCAGTTCTTC. This gives the protein CSARPGLAGSGQFF. This chain links TRBV20-1 with TRBJ2-1; 13 nucleotides match TRBD2. The CDR3 has 14 residues. Unmatched junction bases numbered 7, after V lost 2 bases and J lost 12 bases. Germline CDR1 DFQATT, CDR2 SNEGSKA (reference sequence).